This T cell receptor beta chain was found in a study of beta chain features in type 1 diabetes. Study outcomes and limitations: PCR might pick shorter templates more often, in the same way for patients and controls.

This clone was detected only a few times. Its antigen remains unknown. The study reverse transcribed the entire isolated RNA, so it sequenced expressed TCRB transcripts. The study sequenced naive, central memory and regulatory T cell samples to an average of around 3.4 million reads. Assay used: immunoSEQ multiplex PCR; TCRdb lists only in-frame clones, some missing. The sample has hundreds of thousands of clones, roughly a sixth seen once. CDR1 and CDR2 (germline): MDHEN, SYDVKM. The length of the CDR3 is 14 residues. Between the trimmed V and J ends, which lost 7 bases and 0 bases, there was a span of 9 bases. Without exception, sorted populations had purity beyond 95%.

The source of this sequence is a man younger than 30 in good health. J is TRBJ2-2 and V is TRBV28, with D hard to call. The sample taken for sequencing was naive CD4+ T cells from blood. The CDR3 DNA reads TGTGCCAGCACCCAAAGGGCGAACACCGGGGAGCTGTTTTTT. Translating gives CASTQRANTGELFF.